This T cell receptor beta chain was sequenced during a study of blood T cell repertoires in COVID-19 (dated by TCRdb to 2018 to 2021). With respect to the entire study: The collaborator samples originated in the United States, Italy and Spain and spanned the acute and convalescent phases of COVID-19. Deeply sampled blood TCRbeta repertoires from subjects exposed to, actively infected with, or recovered from COVID-19 were included in the dataset. Where available, HLA class I and class II types were obtained from metadata supplied by the sample provider rather than from assay-based typing. Samples were obtained from the ongoing ImmuneRACE study (first 160 participants) and from about 1,300 subjects provided by 6 global collaborators. The prospective study material was composed of cDNA or gDNA derived from T cells, B-cell-depleted T cells, or PBMCs. A freely available public database, intended as a resource for researchers studying the immune response to SARS-CoV-2, is where the repertoires were released. Sample metadata almost always included a de-identified subject ID, COVID-19 status, age in years and sex.

In the prospective study, participants were roughly 18 to 100 years old, resided in 24 geographic areas of the United States, and were enrolled through a virtual design. In the prospective study, cohorts were assigned on the basis of participant-reported clinical history obtained from a screening survey and a study questionnaire. Exposed participants had been in contact with someone with a PCR-confirmed or clinician-diagnosed COVID-19 case within 2 weeks of study entry. In the prospective study, whole blood, serum and a nasopharyngeal or oropharyngeal swab were collected from each participant by mobile phlebotomists. Additional blood draws and questionnaires over an approximately two-month period could optionally be provided by prospective study participants. Prospective study blood samples were shipped either frozen or at room temperature before DNA extraction. Trimming accounts for 7 bases at V and 2 bases at J, while the number of junction bases matched to no gene is 8. The CDR3 sequence holds 14 residues, the cysteine and phenylalanine included. The DNA shown is the 42-base CDR3, in frame from base 1. As encoded in the germline V gene, CDR1 is SNHLY while CDR2 is FYNNEI.

As concerns this clone: No cognate antigen has been identified for it. One base away there is no much larger clone; base qualities are not given.

Summary of the overall study and its limitations: The amount of clinical and demographic metadata varied by source and participant and was provided uncurated.

TCRbeta CDR3 regions were amplified from genomic DNA by means of the immunoSEQ Assay, a bias-controlled multiplex PCR. Concerning the study's data processing: Within the assay, amplification of reference gene primers was used to estimate how many nucleated cells each sample contained. To quantify the absolute abundance of each unique TCRbeta CDR3 rearrangement, sequence reads were collapsed and filtered. Productive Simpson clonality was computed per sample as the square root of Simpson's diversity index over productive rearrangements. As stored in TCRdb, this immuneACCESS dataset retains in-frame rearrangements with V and J assigned. A fraction of the clones does not appear; measured against another copy, unresolved V genes explain less than half of the discrepancy, and the remainder lacks a known reason. The V and J calls and clone size were taken over from that table, and D and trimming were inferred from the DNA. In all, the sample holds some 180,000 clones, and approximately 80% of those were seen once. The ten largest account for roughly 14% of the sample.

Sequencing was performed on PBMCs or T cells enriched from blood (not recorded which). The sequence joins TRBV2 to TRBJ2-7, with TRBD2 identical over 7 junction bases. This receptor was identified in a man aged 60 to 69 who had been exposed to COVID-19. The DNA sequence follows: TGTGCCAGCACGAAAGCCGCGGGAGCCTACGAGCAGTACTTC. Its product reads: CASTKAAGAYEQYF.